These 8 T cell receptor beta chains were all obtained from the same sample, sequenced in a study of shared clonotypes between healthy human individuals. Sequencing used immunoSEQ multiplex PCR; TCRdb keeps in-frame clones, though not all of them. The sample yields about 2 million clones, roughly 94% seen once. The sequencing sample was made of naive CD4+ T cells sorted from blood. The subset: CD45RA+ positively selected. All receptors come from a man between 18 and 29 years old in good health.

This chain links TRBV7-2 with TRBJ2-1, with D perhaps matching TRBD2 (6 bases). Germline CDR1 and CDR2: SGHTA and FQGNSA. V was cut by 5 bases and J by 0 bases, with 14 bases left in between. CDR3 size: 16 residues. CDR3 amino acids: CASSLLGGLSYNEQFF. For the CDR3, the DNA is TGTGCCAGCAGCCTACTGGGGGGACTCTCCTACAATGAGCAGTTCTTC.

V is TRBV18 and J is TRBJ1-5, with D perhaps TRBD1 (6 bases). V was pared by 3 bases and J by 2 bases, with 14 bases between. CDR3 length: 16 amino acids. Looked up from germline, CDR1 is KGHSH and CDR2 is LQKENI. DNA for the CDR3: TGTGCCAGCTCACCCGACAGGAGTCAGGGCAATCAGCCCCAGCATTTT. Amino acids: CASSPDRSQGNQPQHF.

The genes are TRBV6-6 and TRBJ2-2; D is perhaps TRBD2 (6 bases). Trimming removed 2 bases at V and 4 bases at J, with 11 bases between. Germline V CDR1 and CDR2: MNHNY, SVGAGI (reference sequence). The CDR3 has 15 residues. In DNA form, the CDR3 reads TGTGCCAGCAGTTACGTGGGGGGAGGCACCGGGGAGCTGTTTTTT. It translates to CASSYVGGGTGELFF.

The V call is TRBV2, the J call TRBJ2-7, with D unresolved. CDR1 SNHLY and CDR2 FYNNEI come from the germline V gene. The CDR3 contains 13 residues. V was pared by 7 bases and J by 4 bases, with 14 bases between. CDR3 in amino acids: CASTRPSAYEQYF. The CDR3 DNA reads as TGTGCCAGCACCCGGCCCTCAGCTTACGAGCAGTACTTC.

The chain uses TRBV30 and TRBJ2-5; unclear D gene. From germline, CDR1 is GTSNPN and CDR2 SVGIG (reference sequence). With 3 bases removed from V and 4 bases from J, the gap between germline ends came to 9 bases. The CDR3 is 12 residues long. CDR3 in DNA: TGTGCCTGGAGCGGAGCCCGAGAGACCCAGTACTTC. Translation gives CAWSGARETQYF.

V and J are TRBV7-9 and TRBJ1-4; D unresolved. V was trimmed by 5 bases and J by 3 bases, leaving 13 bases between them. In germline, CDR1 is SEHNR, CDR2 FQNEAQ (reference sequence). The CDR3 is made up of 15 amino acids. Here the CDR3 reads CASSIDGGSNEKLFF. In nucleotides, the CDR3 is TGTGCCAGCAGCATCGACGGAGGATCTAATGAAAAACTGTTTTTT.

J is TRBJ2-7 and V is TRBV6-9, with D tentatively TRBD2 (5 bases). The CDR3 covers 14 residues. Germline V gives CDR1 MNHGY, CDR2 SVAAGI. With 4 bases removed from V and 2 bases from J, the gap between germline ends came to 12 bases. The CDR3 DNA reads TGTGCCAGCAGTTGGGCAGGAGGTACCTACGAGCAGTACTTC. It encodes CASSWAGGTYEQYF.

The chain combines TRBV6-1 with TRBJ2-1; D is possibly TRBD1 or TRBD2 (5 bases each). V was shortened by 5 bases and J by 9 bases, with 14 bases between the two germline ends. The CDR3 has 13 residues. Germline V gene sequence: CDR1 MNHNS, CDR2 SASEGT. CDR3 amino acids: CASSPLLRGEQFF. The CDR3, as DNA: TGTGCCAGCAGTCCCCTGTTGAGGGGTGAGCAGTTCTTC.